Detailed here is one T cell receptor (beta chain). Germline CDR1 and CDR2: MNHEY and SMNVEV (reference sequence). The CDR3 totals 13 residues. The germline V and J ends were trimmed by 2 bases and 7 bases, with 8 bases remaining between them. Measured with immunoSEQ multiplex PCR; TCRdb has only the in-frame clones, and not every one. The sample carries tens of thousands of clones, approximately 90% recorded once. This entry belongs to a study of OX40 agonist ivuxolimab in advanced cancers. This receptor was taken from an adult with an advanced solid tumor such as melanoma, head and neck, liver or kidney cancer. The chain employs TRBV27 and TRBJ1-4, with unresolved D. Sequencing was performed on CD4+ or CD8+ T cells sorted from blood, taken in a trial of the OX40 agonist ivuxolimab. CDR3 sequence: CASSLVGSEKLFF. Written as DNA, the CDR3 is TGTGCCAGCAGTTTAGTGGGGAGTGAAAAACTGTTTTTT.